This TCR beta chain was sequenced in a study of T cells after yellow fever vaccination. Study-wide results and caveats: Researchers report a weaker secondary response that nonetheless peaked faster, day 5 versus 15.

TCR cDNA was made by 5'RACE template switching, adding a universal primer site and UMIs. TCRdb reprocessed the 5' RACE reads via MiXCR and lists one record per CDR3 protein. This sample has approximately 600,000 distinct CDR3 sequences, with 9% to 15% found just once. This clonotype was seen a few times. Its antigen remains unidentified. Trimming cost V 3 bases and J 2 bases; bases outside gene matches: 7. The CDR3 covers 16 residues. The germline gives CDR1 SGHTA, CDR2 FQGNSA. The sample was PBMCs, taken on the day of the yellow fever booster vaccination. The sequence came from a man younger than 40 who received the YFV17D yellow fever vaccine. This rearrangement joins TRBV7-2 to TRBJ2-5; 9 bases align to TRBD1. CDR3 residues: CASSLSGTGWQETQYF. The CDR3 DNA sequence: TGTGCCAGCAGCTTGTCCGGGACAGGGTGGCAAGAGACCCAGTACTTC.